This T cell receptor (beta chain) was sequenced in a study of vaccination and CD4 T cells after COVID-19. As for treatment: roughly ten-day PBMC culture with coronavirus spike peptide pools or control peptides (ViraFEST assay). CD4+ T cells of the unexposed donor were collected before the COVID-19 pandemic (2011-2018). About this clonotype: Antigen specificity is unknown.

The CDR3 has 13 amino acids. With 6 bases removed from V and 7 bases from J, the gap between germline ends came to 10 bases. Sequenced with the Oncomine TCR Beta short-read assay was DNA taken from cultured CD4+ T cells. Investigators isolated genomic DNA from cultured CD4+ T cells. TCRdb re-called the PCR reads through MiXCR, storing one row per CDR3 protein. The table has roughly 7,900 distinct CDR3 sequences, about 35% seen once; the top ten hold less than 20%. The chain links TRBV12-3 or TRBV12-4 to TRBJ1-6, with D perhaps matching TRBD1 (6 bases). Sequenced material: CD4+ T cells from blood, cultured in vitro. This TCR was sampled from a human donor in good health. The CDR3 sequence is CASRPQGNSPLHF. The CDR3 DNA reads TGTGCCAGCAGACCTCAGGGGAATTCACCCCTCCACTTT.